This is a list of T cell receptor beta chains from one sample in a study of beta chain features in type 1 diabetes. The data were produced by immunoSEQ multiplex PCR, yet TCRdb's version contains in-frame clones alone and is incomplete. This table holds 390,000 or so clones, around 14% found once. Material: naive CD4+ T cells from blood. The receptors here all came from a man between 25 and 39 years old in good health. The CDR3 runs from the conserved cysteine through the conserved F or W. The order of the fields is CDR3 DNA, CDR3 protein, D gene, V gene, J gene, clone size. D genes are given only for firm matches. Rows give clone size only sometimes, using once, few, many, or a class for an expanded clone.

cdr3_nt: TGTGCCAGCAGCTCGCTAGCGGGACCCTACAATGAGCAGTTCTTC; cdr3_aa: CASSSLAGPYNEQFF; d_call: TRBD2; v_call: TRBV11-1; j_call: TRBJ2-1; clone_size: few
cdr3_nt: TGCGCCAGCAGCCTCCCTGGGGGCGGACGGGGCTACACCTTC; cdr3_aa: CASSLPGGGRGYTF; d_call: -; v_call: TRBV4-1; j_call: TRBJ1-2; clone_size: -
cdr3_nt: TGTGCCAGCAGCGTAGTTGGTAGCGGGGGAGAGACCCAGTACTTC; cdr3_aa: CASSVVGSGGETQYF; d_call: TRBD2; v_call: TRBV9; j_call: TRBJ2-5; clone_size: -
cdr3_nt: TGTGCCAAACGACAGGGAGGGGTCACTGAAGCTTTCTTT; cdr3_aa: CAKRQGGVTEAFF; d_call: TRBD1; v_call: TRBV2; j_call: TRBJ1-1; clone_size: few
cdr3_nt: TGTGCCAGCAGCTTAGTGGCGGGAGGGTTTTACAATGAGCAGTTCTTC; cdr3_aa: CASSLVAGGFYNEQFF; d_call: TRBD2; v_call: TRBV5-4; j_call: TRBJ2-1; clone_size: -
cdr3_nt: TGTGCCAGCACATCAGCCAGGGGGAACAACTATGGCTACACCTTC; cdr3_aa: CASTSARGNNYGYTF; d_call: TRBD1; v_call: TRBV27; j_call: TRBJ1-2; clone_size: -
cdr3_nt: TGTGCCTGGAGTATGAGTAGCAATCAGCCCCAGCATTTT; cdr3_aa: CAWSMSSNQPQHF; d_call: -; v_call: TRBV30; j_call: TRBJ1-5; clone_size: few
cdr3_nt: TGTGCCAGCAGTGAAAAGGGCTTACCCTCCTACAATGAGCAGTTCTTC; cdr3_aa: CASSEKGLPSYNEQFF; d_call: -; v_call: TRBV2; j_call: TRBJ2-1; clone_size: few
cdr3_nt: TGTGCCATCAGTGAGGCGATGGGCAGTGAGACCCAGTACTTC; cdr3_aa: CAISEAMGSETQYF; d_call: -; v_call: TRBV10-3; j_call: TRBJ2-5; clone_size: -
cdr3_nt: TGTGCCAGCAGCGTTGACTTGGGACAGGGAGGCTACGAGCAGTACTTC; cdr3_aa: CASSVDLGQGGYEQYF; d_call: TRBD1; v_call: TRBV9; j_call: TRBJ2-7; clone_size: few
cdr3_nt: TGCGCCAGCAGCCAAGCGGGACTTAGCTCTGGGGCCAACGTCCTGACTTTC; cdr3_aa: CASSQAGLSSGANVLTF; d_call: -; v_call: TRBV4-3; j_call: TRBJ2-6; clone_size: few
cdr3_nt: TGTGCCAGCAAAGGGGACGCGGATACGCAGTATTTT; cdr3_aa: CASKGDADTQYF; d_call: -; v_call: TRBV2; j_call: TRBJ2-3; clone_size: -
cdr3_nt: TGTGCCAGCAGCCTACTCTCTGCGGGCACAGATACGCAGTATTTT; cdr3_aa: CASSLLSAGTDTQYF; d_call: -; v_call: TRBV6-5; j_call: TRBJ2-3; clone_size: -
cdr3_nt: TGTGCCAGCAGCTTACGCGCTAAGTCGACAGGCAAAGTGGATACGCAGTATTTT; cdr3_aa: CASSLRAKSTGKVDTQYF; d_call: -; v_call: TRBV7-2; j_call: TRBJ2-3; clone_size: -
cdr3_nt: TGTGCCTGGAGCTTAAAGTGGGAGACCCAGTACTTC; cdr3_aa: CAWSLKWETQYF; d_call: -; v_call: TRBV30; j_call: TRBJ2-5; clone_size: few
cdr3_nt: TGCAGCGGCTTCACAAGTCTGAACACTGAAGCTTTCTTT; cdr3_aa: CSGFTSLNTEAFF; d_call: -; v_call: TRBV29-1; j_call: TRBJ1-1; clone_size: few
cdr3_nt: TGTGCCAGCAGCTTAATCGGAGCGGGACACAAGGAGACCCAGTACTTC; cdr3_aa: CASSLIGAGHKETQYF; d_call: -; v_call: TRBV7-3; j_call: TRBJ2-5; clone_size: few
cdr3_nt: TGTGCCAGCTCACCACCGACAGGGGCTAACACTGAAGCTTTCTTT; cdr3_aa: CASSPPTGANTEAFF; d_call: TRBD1; v_call: TRBV18; j_call: TRBJ1-1; clone_size: -
cdr3_nt: TGTGCCAGCAGTGAGCCCGGGGTCGGCGAGCAGTACTTC; cdr3_aa: CASSEPGVGEQYF; d_call: -; v_call: TRBV2; j_call: TRBJ2-7; clone_size: -
cdr3_nt: TGTGCCAGCAGCCCATTAGGTGAAAGGGGGACGCAGTATTTT; cdr3_aa: CASSPLGERGTQYF; d_call: -; v_call: TRBV7-6; j_call: TRBJ2-3; clone_size: few
cdr3_nt: TGCAGTGCGAAACGAGGAAACACCATATATTTT; cdr3_aa: CSAKRGNTIYF; d_call: -; v_call: TRBV20-1; j_call: TRBJ1-3; clone_size: -
cdr3_nt: TGCGCCAGCAGCTACGGTCAGGGCCGAGACCCTGGAAACACCATATATTTT; cdr3_aa: CASSYGQGRDPGNTIYF; d_call: -; v_call: TRBV5-1; j_call: TRBJ1-3; clone_size: -
cdr3_nt: TGTGCCAGCAGCTTCCGCTGGCGGGAGTCAGTCAAAAACATTCAGTACTTC; cdr3_aa: CASSFRWRESVKNIQYF; d_call: TRBD2; v_call: TRBV7-9; j_call: TRBJ2-4; clone_size: -
cdr3_nt: TGTGCCAGCAGCTTAAGTCGGGAGACGGAGCAGTTCTTC; cdr3_aa: CASSLSRETEQFF; d_call: -; v_call: TRBV11-1; j_call: TRBJ2-1; clone_size: -
cdr3_nt: TGTGCCAGCAGTTACTTGTTGCGGGGGACAGATACGCAGTATTTT; cdr3_aa: CASSYLLRGTDTQYF; d_call: TRBD2; v_call: TRBV6-6; j_call: TRBJ2-3; clone_size: -
cdr3_nt: TGTGCCAGTAGTATAGGCCTTACAGGGATCTCTGGAAACACCATATATTTT; cdr3_aa: CASSIGLTGISGNTIYF; d_call: -; v_call: TRBV19; j_call: TRBJ1-3; clone_size: -
cdr3_nt: TGCGCCAGCAGCCAAGACCCAGTCAACACCGGGGAGCTGTTTTTT; cdr3_aa: CASSQDPVNTGELFF; d_call: -; v_call: TRBV4-3; j_call: TRBJ2-2; clone_size: few
cdr3_nt: TGTGCCAGCAGCTCACAAGAGACAGCTTACGAGCAGTACTTC; cdr3_aa: CASSSQETAYEQYF; d_call: -; v_call: TRBV7-9; j_call: TRBJ2-7; clone_size: -
cdr3_nt: TGCGCCAGCAGCTTGCTCTCTGGCCCGGAGACCCAGTACTTC; cdr3_aa: CASSLLSGPETQYF; d_call: -; v_call: TRBV5-1; j_call: TRBJ2-5; clone_size: -
cdr3_nt: TGTGCCAGCAGCCAAGAACCTGGGACAGAGAACACTGAAGCTTTCTTT; cdr3_aa: CASSQEPGTENTEAFF; d_call: TRBD1; v_call: TRBV4-2; j_call: TRBJ1-1; clone_size: -
cdr3_nt: TGTGCCAGTAGTTCCCGCCGCCTCTGGACTAGCGGAAGCTCCTACAATGAGCAGTTCTTC; cdr3_aa: CASSSRRLWTSGSSYNEQFF; d_call: TRBD2; v_call: TRBV19; j_call: TRBJ2-1; clone_size: -
cdr3_nt: TGCAGCGCCTCGGGGGGACAGGGAACAGATACGCAGTATTTT; cdr3_aa: CSASGGQGTDTQYF; d_call: TRBD1; v_call: TRBV29-1; j_call: TRBJ2-3; clone_size: -
cdr3_nt: TGTGCCAGCAGTGAATCTAGCGGTACGCAGTATTTT; cdr3_aa: CASSESSGTQYF; d_call: TRBD2; v_call: TRBV2; j_call: TRBJ2-3; clone_size: few
cdr3_nt: TGTGCCAGCTCTCGGGACTCCTACGAGCAGTACTTC; cdr3_aa: CASSRDSYEQYF; d_call: -; v_call: TRBV18; j_call: TRBJ2-7; clone_size: once
cdr3_nt: TGTGCCAGCAGAAGAGAGGCGGGAGATACGCAGTATTTT; cdr3_aa: CASRREAGDTQYF; d_call: -; v_call: TRBV5-6; j_call: TRBJ2-3; clone_size: few
cdr3_nt: TGCGCCAGCAGCCAAGATTATCAAGCGGGAGTTGAGCAGTTCTTC; cdr3_aa: CASSQDYQAGVEQFF; d_call: TRBD2; v_call: TRBV4-3; j_call: TRBJ2-1; clone_size: -
cdr3_nt: TGTGCCAGCAGTCCTCCGGGGCAAAACTACGAGCAGTACTTC; cdr3_aa: CASSPPGQNYEQYF; d_call: -; v_call: TRBV28; j_call: TRBJ2-7; clone_size: few
cdr3_nt: TGCAGTGCTTTTACAGCTTACGAGCAGTACTTC; cdr3_aa: CSAFTAYEQYF; d_call: -; v_call: TRBV20-1; j_call: TRBJ2-7; clone_size: few
cdr3_nt: TGTGCCAGCAGCGTCATTCCGAACACTGAAGCTTTCTTT; cdr3_aa: CASSVIPNTEAFF; d_call: -; v_call: TRBV7-2; j_call: TRBJ1-1; clone_size: -
cdr3_nt: TGTGCCAGCAGCCTAGGACTGACTCAGCCCCAGCATTTT; cdr3_aa: CASSLGLTQPQHF; d_call: -; v_call: TRBV6-5; j_call: TRBJ1-5; clone_size: -
cdr3_nt: TGTGCCAGCACCTTCGGACAGGGGGCATTGGATACGCAGTATTTT; cdr3_aa: CASTFGQGALDTQYF; d_call: TRBD1; v_call: TRBV5-4; j_call: TRBJ2-3; clone_size: -
cdr3_nt: TGCAGCGTTGTTTGGTTAGGGACTGAAGCTTTCTTT; cdr3_aa: CSVVWLGTEAFF; d_call: -; v_call: TRBV29-1; j_call: TRBJ1-1; clone_size: -
cdr3_nt: TGTGCCAGTGATCCGGGACTAGCGGGTCCAGATACGCAGTATTTT; cdr3_aa: CASDPGLAGPDTQYF; d_call: TRBD2; v_call: TRBV10-3; j_call: TRBJ2-3; clone_size: -
cdr3_nt: TGTGCCAGCAGATTCCGACTAGCCTCCTACAATGAGCAGTTCTTC; cdr3_aa: CASRFRLASYNEQFF; d_call: TRBD2; v_call: TRBV2; j_call: TRBJ2-1; clone_size: -
cdr3_nt: TGTGCCAGCACCGTGGACACTGAAGCTTTCTTT; cdr3_aa: CASTVDTEAFF; d_call: -; v_call: TRBV2; j_call: TRBJ1-1; clone_size: -
cdr3_nt: TGTGCCTGGAGTCATAATACCGGGGAGCTGTTTTTT; cdr3_aa: CAWSHNTGELFF; d_call: -; v_call: TRBV30; j_call: TRBJ2-2; clone_size: few
cdr3_nt: TGCGCCAGCAGCCAAGAGGACAGGGGAGGTGGCTACACCTTC; cdr3_aa: CASSQEDRGGGYTF; d_call: TRBD1; v_call: TRBV4-1; j_call: TRBJ1-2; clone_size: -
cdr3_nt: TGTGCCAGCAGCTTAACTAGCCCTGGAGAGACCCAGTACTTC; cdr3_aa: CASSLTSPGETQYF; d_call: -; v_call: TRBV11-2; j_call: TRBJ2-5; clone_size: -
cdr3_nt: TGTGCCAGCAGCTTAGCGGGAGTGAACAATGAGCAGTTCTTC; cdr3_aa: CASSLAGVNNEQFF; d_call: -; v_call: TRBV7-9; j_call: TRBJ2-1; clone_size: -
cdr3_nt: TGTGCCATCAGTGGGGGGGGCCGAGAGACCCAGTACTTC; cdr3_aa: CAISGGGRETQYF; d_call: -; v_call: TRBV10-3; j_call: TRBJ2-5; clone_size: -
cdr3_nt: TGTGCCAGCAGCTTAGCCCGGACAGGGAGAAACACCATATATTTT; cdr3_aa: CASSLARTGRNTIYF; d_call: TRBD1; v_call: TRBV7-8; j_call: TRBJ1-3; clone_size: few
cdr3_nt: TGTGCCATCAGTGTTTCGGGGGACACAGATACGCAGTATTTT; cdr3_aa: CAISVSGDTDTQYF; d_call: -; v_call: TRBV10-3; j_call: TRBJ2-3; clone_size: few
cdr3_nt: TGCAGCGTTGTAACTAGCGGGAGGGTACCAGATACGCAGTATTTT; cdr3_aa: CSVVTSGRVPDTQYF; d_call: TRBD2; v_call: TRBV29-1; j_call: TRBJ2-3; clone_size: few
cdr3_nt: TGTGCCAGCAGTGTGACAGGGCCGACCCCAGGGGAGACCCAGTACTTC; cdr3_aa: CASSVTGPTPGETQYF; d_call: TRBD1; v_call: TRBV2; j_call: TRBJ2-5; clone_size: few